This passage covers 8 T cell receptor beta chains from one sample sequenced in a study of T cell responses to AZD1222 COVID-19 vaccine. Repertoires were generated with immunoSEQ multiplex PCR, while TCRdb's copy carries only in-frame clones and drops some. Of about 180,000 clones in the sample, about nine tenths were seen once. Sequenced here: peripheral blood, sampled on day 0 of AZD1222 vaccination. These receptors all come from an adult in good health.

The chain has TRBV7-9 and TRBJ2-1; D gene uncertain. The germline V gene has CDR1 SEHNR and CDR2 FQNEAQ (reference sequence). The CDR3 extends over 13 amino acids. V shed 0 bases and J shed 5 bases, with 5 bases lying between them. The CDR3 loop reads CASSLAINNEQFF. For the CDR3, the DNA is TGTGCCAGCAGCTTAGCAATTAACAATGAGCAGTTCTTC. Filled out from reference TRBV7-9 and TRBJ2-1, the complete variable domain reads DTGVSQNPRHKITKRGQNVTFRCDPISEHNRLYWYRQTLGQGPEFLTYFQNEAQLEKSRLLSDRFSAERPKGSFSTLEIQRTEQGDSAMYLCASSLAINNEQFFGPGTRLTVL.

CDR3 region: CASSAGTGQSTDTQYF. The CDR3, as DNA: TGTGCCAGCAGCGCAGGCACCGGACAGTCCACAGATACGCAGTATTTT. J is TRBJ2-3 and V is TRBV7-2; tentative D call: TRBD1 (6 bases). Germline assignment: CDR1 SGHTA and CDR2 FQGNSA. V lost 5 bases and J lost 2, with 17 bases in between. The CDR3 loop spans 16 amino acids.

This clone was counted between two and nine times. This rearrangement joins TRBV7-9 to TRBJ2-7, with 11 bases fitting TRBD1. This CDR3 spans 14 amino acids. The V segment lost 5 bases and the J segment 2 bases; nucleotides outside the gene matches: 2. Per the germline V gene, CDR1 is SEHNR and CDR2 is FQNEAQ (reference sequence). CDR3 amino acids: CASSPGQGAYEQYF. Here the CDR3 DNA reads TGTGCCAGCAGCCCGGGACAGGGGGCCTACGAGCAGTACTTC.

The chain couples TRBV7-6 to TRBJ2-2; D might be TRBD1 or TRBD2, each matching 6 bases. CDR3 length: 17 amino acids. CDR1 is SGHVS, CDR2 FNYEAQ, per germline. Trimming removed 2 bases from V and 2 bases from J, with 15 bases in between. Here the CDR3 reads CASSLRGAGANTGELFF. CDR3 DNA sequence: TGTGCCAGCAGCTTAAGGGGGGCAGGGGCTAACACCGGGGAGCTGTTTTTT.

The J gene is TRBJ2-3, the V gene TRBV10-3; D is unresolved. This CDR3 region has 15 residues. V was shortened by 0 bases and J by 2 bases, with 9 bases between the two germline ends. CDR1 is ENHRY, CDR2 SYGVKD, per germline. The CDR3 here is CAISESGSFTDTQYF. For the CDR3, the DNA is TGTGCCATCAGTGAGTCGGGTAGTTTCACAGATACGCAGTATTTT.

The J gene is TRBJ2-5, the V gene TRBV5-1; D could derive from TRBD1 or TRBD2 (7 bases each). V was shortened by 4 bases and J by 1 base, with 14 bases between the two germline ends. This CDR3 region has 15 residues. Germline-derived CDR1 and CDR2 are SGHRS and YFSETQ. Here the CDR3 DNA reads TGCGCCAGCAGCAGGGAGGGACAGACCCAAGAGACCCAGTACTTC. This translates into CASSREGQTQETQYF.

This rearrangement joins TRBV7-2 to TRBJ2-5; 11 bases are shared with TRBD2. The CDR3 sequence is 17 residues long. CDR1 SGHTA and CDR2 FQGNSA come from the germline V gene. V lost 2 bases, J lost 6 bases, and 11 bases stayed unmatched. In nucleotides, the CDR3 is TGTGCCAGCAGCTTACGAAAGCTAGCGGGGGGAGTACAGACCCAGTACTTC. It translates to CASSLRKLAGGVQTQYF. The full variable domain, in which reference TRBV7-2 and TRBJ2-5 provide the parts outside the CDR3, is GAGVSQSPSNKVTEKGKDVELRCDPISGHTALYWYRQSLGQGLEFLIYFQGNSAPDKSGLPSDRFSAERTGGSVSTLTIQRTQQEDSAVYLCASSLRKLAGGVQTQYFGPGTRLLVL.

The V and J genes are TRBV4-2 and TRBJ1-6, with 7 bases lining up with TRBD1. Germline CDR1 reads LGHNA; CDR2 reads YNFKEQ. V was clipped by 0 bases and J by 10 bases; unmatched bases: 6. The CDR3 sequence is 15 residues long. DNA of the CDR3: TGTGCCAGCAGCCAAGATACGAAAGGGGGCTCACCCCTCCACTTT. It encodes CASSQDTKGGSPLHF.